This T cell receptor beta chain originates from a study of blood T cell repertoires in COVID-19. The CDR3 sequence is 15 residues long. Germline assignment: CDR1 SGHTA and CDR2 FQGNSA. V was shortened by 1 base and J by 1 base, with 10 bases between the two germline ends. Authors' methods: Reference gene primer amplification in the assay estimated nucleated cell counts. Some clones are missing from TCRdb's copy, which holds only in-frame ones; the method was immunoSEQ multiplex PCR. V and J calls and clone size follow that table, whereas D and trimming were derived from the DNA. The sample consists of about 200,000 clones, about nine tenths of them appearing once.

The genes are TRBV7-2 and TRBJ1-1; no clear D gene. Sequenced: peripheral blood. The clonotype originates from a woman in her forties or fifties with acute or convalescent COVID-19. CDR3 nucleotide sequence: TGTGCCAGCAGCTTAGGACCAGCAGGGAACACTGAAGCTTTCTTT. It encodes CASSLGPAGNTEAFF.